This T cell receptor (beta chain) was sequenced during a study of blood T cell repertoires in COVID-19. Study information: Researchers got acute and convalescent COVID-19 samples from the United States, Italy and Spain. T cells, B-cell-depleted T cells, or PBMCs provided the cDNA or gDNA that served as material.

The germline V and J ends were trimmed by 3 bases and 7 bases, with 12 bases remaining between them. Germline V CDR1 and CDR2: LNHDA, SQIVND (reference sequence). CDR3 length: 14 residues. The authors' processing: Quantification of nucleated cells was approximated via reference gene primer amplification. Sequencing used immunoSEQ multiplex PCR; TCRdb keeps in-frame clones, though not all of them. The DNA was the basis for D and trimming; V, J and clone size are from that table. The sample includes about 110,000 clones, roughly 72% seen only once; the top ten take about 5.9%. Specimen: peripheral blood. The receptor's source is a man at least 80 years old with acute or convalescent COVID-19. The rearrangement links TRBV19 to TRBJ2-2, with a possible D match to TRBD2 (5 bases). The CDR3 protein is CASSIQEEVGELFF. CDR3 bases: TGTGCCAGTAGTATTCAGGAGGAGGTCGGGGAGCTGTTTTTT.